This T cell receptor beta chain appears in the sequencing data of a study of CD8+CD57+ T cells in acquired aplastic anemia. On the study more broadly: The study obtained an average of approximately 3 ug of DNA from sorted CD4+ and CD8+ cells.

An expansion of CD8+CD57+ cells by flow cytometry had been shown in patients chosen for sequencing. Patients were treatment-naive when blood was sampled. Study results and limitations: Controls and patients did not differ significantly in CD8+ Simpson's diversity. There were over 25 CD8+ CDR3 sequences that occurred in both patients and controls.

After removal of 8 bases from V and 5 bases from J, the junction contained 11 bases not matched to a gene. CDR3 length equals 15 residues. Genomic DNA templated the TCR beta VDJ and CDR3 profiling. Each CDR3 protein gets one entry after TCRdb re-called the reads with MiXCR. The sample includes 120,000 or so distinct CDR3 sequences, about two fifths of them seen just once. This clonotype has ten or more counts. The antigen is undetermined. The chain recombines TRBV12-3 or TRBV12-4 with TRBJ2-1; 8 bases map to TRBD1. The TCR originated in a human donor with aplastic anemia. The sample consisted of sorted CD4+, CD8+, or CD8+CD57+ T cells (not recorded which) from PBMCs. DNA for the CDR3: TGTGCCAGCGAGACGGGGACAGGCGTTCACAATGAGCAGTTCTTC. Translation gives CASETGTGVHNEQFF.